The clone carrying this TCR beta chain appeared a single time. This specimen comes from a study of regulatory T cells in long-lasting Graves disease. Time point here: newly diagnosed GD, antithyroid drugs for less than 3 months. The TCR library was made from RNA extracted from PBMCs. HTBI primers from iRepertoire and Arm-PCR of CDR3 regions yielded the TCR beta libraries. TCRdb fed the multiplex PCR reads into MiXCR, producing one record per CDR3 protein. Altogether about 470,000 distinct CDR3 sequences are present, around 15% being singletons, with the ten largest covering 12%. The junction had 7 bases not matched to a gene; V was cut back by 1 base and J by 6 bases. Germline CDR1 SGHAT, CDR2 FQNNGV. The CDR3 is 17 residues long. The same data also contributed to another study, on T cells in Graves' hyperthyroidism and ophthalmopathy.

This specimen was peripheral blood mononuclear cells (PBMCs), taken at new diagnosis, from a patient treated with antithyroid drugs. The chain has TRBV11-2 and TRBJ2-1; TRBD2 aligns across 12 bases. The sequence came from a man in his forties with Graves disease. CDR3 sequence: CASSLGSSGRVSNEQFF. In DNA form, the CDR3 reads TGTGCCAGCAGCTTAGGGTCTAGCGGGAGGGTGAGCAATGAGCAGTTCTTC. The variable domain in full, with the rest retrieved from reference TRBV11-2 and TRBJ2-1, is EAGVAQSPRYKIIEKRQSVAFWCNPISGHATLYWYQQILGQGPKLLIQFQNNGVVDDSQLPKDRFSAERLKGVDSTLKIQPAKLEDSAVYLCASSLGSSGRVSNEQFFGPGTRLTVL.